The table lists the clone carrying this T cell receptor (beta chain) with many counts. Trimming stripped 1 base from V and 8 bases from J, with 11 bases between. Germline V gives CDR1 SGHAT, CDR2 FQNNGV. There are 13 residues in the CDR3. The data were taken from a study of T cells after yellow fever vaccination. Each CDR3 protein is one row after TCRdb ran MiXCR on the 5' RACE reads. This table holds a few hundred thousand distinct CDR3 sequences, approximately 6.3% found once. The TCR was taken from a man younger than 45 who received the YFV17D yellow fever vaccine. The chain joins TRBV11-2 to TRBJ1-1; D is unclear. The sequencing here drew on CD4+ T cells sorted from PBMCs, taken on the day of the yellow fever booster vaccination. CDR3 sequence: CASSLARSGEAFF. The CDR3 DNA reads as TGTGCCAGCAGCTTAGCAAGGAGTGGGGAAGCTTTCTTT.